Below, 16 T cell receptor beta chains from the same sample are listed, as sequenced in a study of blood T cell repertoires in COVID-19. Sequencing used immunoSEQ multiplex PCR; TCRdb keeps in-frame clones, though not all of them. The sample holds fewer than 300,000 clones, 82% seen once. The material sequenced was peripheral blood. All receptors come from a woman in her late teens or twenties with acute or convalescent COVID-19.

This chain links TRBV7-8 with TRBJ2-7; D may be TRBD2 (6 bases). Trimming cost V 1 base and J 5 bases, with 21 bases left between them. Looked up from germline, CDR1 is SGHVS and CDR2 is FQNEAQ. This CDR3 contains 17 residues. CDR3 DNA sequence: TGTGCCAGCAGCTTAGGGCCACTCCGGGAGATAGGCGACGAGCAGTACTTC. Translating it yields CASSLGPLREIGDEQYF.

The chain links TRBV6-2 or TRBV6-3 to TRBJ2-4, with D possibly TRBD2 on 6 matching bases. The CDR3 is made up of 15 amino acids. V was clipped by 3 bases and J by 0 bases, with 9 bases between them. The V gene's germline CDR1 is MNHEY and CDR2 SVGEGT. The CDR3 region is CASSYRGEAKNIQYF. The CDR3 DNA reads as TGTGCCAGCAGTTATCGCGGGGAAGCCAAAAACATTCAGTACTTC.

The J gene is TRBJ1-1, the V gene TRBV18; the D is unclear. The V and J ends lost 5 bases and 4 bases respectively, with 20 bases between them. The CDR3 runs 16 residues. Germline V gene lookup returns CDR1 KGHSH and CDR2 LQKENI. The CDR3 bases are TGTGCCAGCTCATTAAGAACAGCGGGGATGAGCACTGAAGCTTTCTTT. Its translation: CASSLRTAGMSTEAFF. Drawing the rest from reference TRBV18 and TRBJ1-1, the complete variable domain is NAGVMQNPRHLVRRRGQEARLRCSPMKGHSHVYWYRQLPEEGLKFMVYLQKENIIDESGMPKERFSAEFPKEGPSILRIQQVVRGDSAAYFCASSLRTAGMSTEAFFGQGTRLTVV.

The J gene is TRBJ2-3, the V gene TRBV7-9; maybe TRBD2 (6 bases). Between the trimmed V and J ends, which lost 4 bases and 2 bases, there was a span of 10 bases. The CDR3 covers 14 residues. The V gene's germline CDR1 is SEHNR and CDR2 FQNEAQ (reference sequence). CDR3 protein: CASSWGGVTDTQYF. The CDR3 nucleotides read TGTGCCAGCAGCTGGGGCGGGGTCACAGATACGCAGTATTTT.

The chain joins TRBV7-6 to TRBJ2-3; 8 bases agree with TRBD2. Germline V gene sequence: CDR1 SGHVS, CDR2 FNYEAQ. The CDR3 runs 15 residues. J was trimmed by 4 bases and V by 5 bases; bases with no gene match: 8. This chain's CDR3 is CASSRTGGWADTQYF. The CDR3, as DNA: TGTGCCAGCAGCAGGACGGGAGGGTGGGCAGATACGCAGTATTTT. Supplemented by reference TRBV7-6 and TRBJ2-3, the full variable domain reads GAGVSQSPRYKVTKRGQDVALRCDPISGHVSLYWYRQALGQGPEFLTYFNYEAQQDKSGLPNDRFSAERPEGSISTLTIQRTEQRDSAMYRCASSRTGGWADTQYFGPGTRLTVL.

The V call is TRBV4-2, the J call TRBJ1-3; no firm D call. In germline, CDR1 is LGHNA, CDR2 YNFKEQ. This CDR3 is 15 amino acids long. The V gene lost 1 base and the J gene lost 0 bases, with 7 bases spanning the gap. CDR3 nucleotide sequence: TGTGCCAGCAGCCAAGGAGGATACTCTGGAAACACCATATATTTT. As protein: CASSQGGYSGNTIYF.

The chain links TRBV28 to TRBJ1-2; a weak D match, TRBD1 (5 bases). CDR1 and CDR2 (germline): MDHEN, SYDVKM. Trimming took off 3 bases at V and 7 bases at J, with 9 bases between the two ends. The CDR3 extends over 12 amino acids. The CDR3 loop reads CASSFPGVGYTF. The CDR3 coding sequence is TGTGCCAGCAGTTTTCCGGGGGTTGGCTACACCTTC.

The CDR3 DNA reads TGTGCCAGCAGCTTATCACAGGGGTATCCCTACGAGCAGTACTTC. It encodes CASSLSQGYPYEQYF. The genes are TRBV7-2 and TRBJ2-7; TRBD1 matches 7 bases. The germline V gene encodes CDR1 SGHTA and CDR2 FQGNSA. The junction had 6 bases not matched to a gene; V was cut back by 2 bases and J by 2 bases. The length of the CDR3 is 15 residues.

The chain couples TRBV6-1 to TRBJ1-1, with D tentatively TRBD1 (6 bases). Germline V gene data show CDR1 as MNHNS and CDR2 as SASEGT. The CDR3 spans 15 residues. Deletions cut 3 bases from V and 0 bases from J, with 11 bases between. Here the CDR3 DNA reads TGTGCCAGCAGTGATGGGGGCAGGGTGAACACTGAAGCTTTCTTT. As protein: CASSDGGRVNTEAFF.

This clone was detected only once. This chain connects TRBV4-1 to TRBJ1-5; D unclear. V lost 0 bases and J 4 bases, leaving 10 bases between the germline ends. The CDR3 totals 15 residues. CDR1 and CDR2 from the germline V gene are MGHRA and YSYEKL. The CDR3: CASSQESSGNQPQHF. The CDR3 nucleotides read TGCGCCAGCAGCCAAGAGAGTTCGGGGAATCAGCCCCAGCATTTT.

The V and J genes are TRBV28 and TRBJ2-1, with 7 bases identical to TRBD2. CDR3 length equals 15 residues. Germline CDR1 is MDHEN and CDR2 is SYDVKM. The trim removed 5 bases at V and 10 bases at J, leaving 14 bases unmatched. The CDR3 spells CASSELERDSGEQFF. CDR3 DNA: TGTGCCAGCAGTGAACTAGAGCGGGATTCCGGAGAGCAGTTCTTC.

The J gene is TRBJ2-7, the V gene TRBV3-1 (or the pseudogene TRBV3-2); possible D gene TRBD1, 5 bases. The V end lost 0 bases, the J end lost 0 bases, and 6 bases lay between the germline ends. The CDR3 sequence is 14 residues long. From germline, CDR1 is LGHDT and CDR2 YNNKEL (reference sequence). The CDR3 DNA is TGTGCCAGCAGCCAAGACCAGGGCTCCTACGAGCAGTACTTC. Translation: CASSQDQGSYEQYF.

This clone has only a few counts. The chain is built from TRBV6-5 and TRBJ1-2; D gene ambiguous. The CDR3 covers 12 residues. In germline, CDR1 is MNHEY, CDR2 SVGAGI. Trimming took off 6 bases at V and 4 bases at J, with 9 bases between the two ends. The DNA for the CDR3 is TGTGCCAGCAGGTCAGACATCTATGGCTACACCTTC. Translation: CASRSDIYGYTF.

The chain uses TRBV23-1 and TRBJ2-7; 10 bases fit TRBD2. TRBV23-1 is annotated as an ORF whose role is uncertain. V lost 7 bases and J lost 2; bases outside the gene matches: 5. CDR3 length equals 14 residues. In nucleotides, the CDR3 is TGCGCCAGCACCCGACTAGCGGGCACCTACGAGCAGTACTTC. Its protein product is CASTRLAGTYEQYF.

V and J are TRBV28 and TRBJ1-2, with D unresolved. V lost 1 base and J 8 bases, leaving 14 bases between the germline ends. This CDR3 comprises 14 residues. Germline V CDR1 and CDR2: MDHEN, SYDVKM. The CDR3 loop reads CASSLLSYQQGYTF. CDR3 nucleotides: TGTGCCAGCAGTTTATTGTCTTATCAACAGGGCTACACCTTC.

This clone has just one count. The genes are TRBV4-1 and TRBJ2-7; the match to TRBD1 covers 9 bases. Germline CDR1 MGHRA, CDR2 YSYEKL. The CDR3 spans 15 residues. Trimming removed 0 bases from V and 2 bases from J; junction bases left unmatched: 2. Here the CDR3 DNA reads TGCGCCAGCAGCCAAGACCGGGACAGGGCCTACGAGCAGTACTTC. As protein: CASSQDRDRAYEQYF.